Here is one T cell receptor (beta chain) with its context. What it recognizes is unknown. Per germline, CDR1 MNHEY and CDR2 SVGAGI. The CDR3 covers 16 residues. These data come from a study of CXCR3-negative and CXCR3-positive naive CD8 T cells. Overall study results and limits: The study found more hydrophobic TRB CDR3s in CXCR3-positive naive cells than in CXCR3-negative naive cells.

Researchers prepared the TRB cDNA libraries using 5' RACE with UMI labels. For each CDR3 protein, TCRdb gives one entry from its re-call of the 5' RACE reads, without DNA. This sample's clone table lists some 150,000 distinct CDR3 sequences. The chain combines TRBV6-5 with TRBJ2-4. The sequencing sample was made of naive CXCR3+ CD8+ T cells from blood. The subset here: CD45RO-CCR7+CD27+CD95- naive CD8+ T cells expressing CXCR3 (TNR3+). The source is a human donor in good health. Some clones in this sample may be carry-over from other donors' samples. The CDR3 is CASSYSRGGSKNIQYF.